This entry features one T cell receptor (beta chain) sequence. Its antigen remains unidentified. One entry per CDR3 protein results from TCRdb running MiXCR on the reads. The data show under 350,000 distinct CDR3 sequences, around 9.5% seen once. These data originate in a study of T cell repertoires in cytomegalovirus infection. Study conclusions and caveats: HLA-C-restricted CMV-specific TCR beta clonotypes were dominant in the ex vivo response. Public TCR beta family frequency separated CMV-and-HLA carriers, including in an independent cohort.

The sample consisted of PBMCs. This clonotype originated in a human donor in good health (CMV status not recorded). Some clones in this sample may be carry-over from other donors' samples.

This chain's CDR3 is CATTPDKGAYEQYF. The CDR3 bases are TGTGCCACCACCCCGGACAAGGGGGCCTACGAGCAGTACTTC. The chain has TRBV19 and TRBJ2-7; perhaps TRBD1 as D (6 bases). V was clipped by 10 bases and J by 2 bases, with 18 bases between them. CDR1 LNHDA and CDR2 SQIVND come from the germline V gene (reference sequence). This CDR3 contains 14 residues.